This T cell receptor beta chain stems from a study of OX40 agonist ivuxolimab in advanced cancers. Study results and caveats: Mean expanded clone counts were higher in CD8+ than CD4+ T cells. At doses 0.1 to 3.0 mg/kg, CD4+ and CD8+ clones expanded. Expansion of clones was among the lowest in partial responders at 0.1-3.0 mg/kg.

The method was immunoSEQ multiplex PCR; TCRdb's version includes in-frame clones alone and lacks a portion of them. Of 15,000 to 20,000 clones listed, 60% to 85% were seen once; the top ten hold approximately 46%. Germline V gene lookup returns CDR1 LNHDA and CDR2 SQIVND (reference sequence). The ends were cut back, 5 bases at V and 1 base at J, with 11 bases in the middle. The CDR3 consists of 14 residues. Concerning this clone itself: As yet, its antigen is unknown.

The chain recombines TRBV19 with TRBJ1-2; no firm D call. The sequenced sample was CD4+ or CD8+ T cells sorted from blood, obtained in a trial of the OX40 agonist ivuxolimab. The receptor was derived from an adult with an advanced solid tumor such as melanoma, head and neck, liver or kidney cancer. In DNA form, the CDR3 reads TGTGCCAGTAGTGAGGGAGATTTTAACTATGGCTACACCTTC. It codes for CASSEGDFNYGYTF.